This TCR beta chain was retrieved from a study of shared clonotypes between healthy human individuals. Findings of the study overall: It was observed that 5% to 6% of naive CD4 clonotypes were shared across a handful of donors. Researchers found naive subsets generally carried larger estimated richness than memory subsets.

About this clone itself: Its antigen is undetermined.

Sequenced by immunoSEQ multiplex PCR; TCRdb stores in-frame clones only, minus some. The sample includes millions of clones, about 95% seen only once; the top ten take approximately 0.13%. CDR1 is MNHEY and CDR2 is SVGAGI in the germline V gene. V gave up 4 bases and J gave up 7 bases, with 13 bases separating them. CDR3 length: 14 residues. The donors were all Caucasian adults (living in Nashville, Tennessee). The chain is built from TRBV6-5 and TRBJ2-2; a weak D match, TRBD1 (5 bases). The clonotype originates from a man younger than 35 in good health. The material sequenced was naive CD4+ T cells sorted from blood. Documented subset: CD45RA+ positively selected. CDR3: CASSSQVPGGELFF. For the CDR3, the DNA is TGTGCCAGCAGTTCACAGGTCCCAGGCGGGGAGCTGTTTTTT.